This is a list of T cell receptor beta chains from one sample in a study of identical twins. MiXCR, run by TCRdb on the 5' RACE reads, gives a single entry per CDR3 protein. The data show under 400,000 distinct CDR3 sequences, around 9.7% seen once. The sample was naive T cells sorted from blood. Source of these receptors: a woman aged 45 to 65 in good health. Both conserved end residues are part of each CDR3. The order of the fields is D gene, clone size, V gene, CDR3 length, J gene, CDR3 DNA, CDR3 protein. D genes are given only for firm matches. Expanded clones get a size class; other rows say once, few or many, or leave the size out.

D gene: .; clone size: .; V gene: TRBV20-1; CDR3 length: 12; J gene: TRBJ1-4; CDR3 DNA: TGCAGTGCTAGAGTACCGAGAGAAAAACTGTTTTTT; CDR3 protein: CSARVPREKLFF
D gene: .; clone size: .; V gene: TRBV15; CDR3 length: 15; J gene: TRBJ1-4; CDR3 DNA: TGTGCCACCAGCAGAGATGGAGGGTACGGTGAAAAACTGTTTTTT; CDR3 protein: CATSRDGGYGEKLFF
D gene: .; clone size: .; V gene: TRBV5-1; CDR3 length: 14; J gene: TRBJ1-2; CDR3 DNA: TGCGCCAGCAGCGCCAACGACACACCTAGAGGCTACACCTTC; CDR3 protein: CASSANDTPRGYTF
D gene: .; clone size: few; V gene: TRBV29-1; CDR3 length: 13; J gene: TRBJ1-3; CDR3 DNA: TGCAGCGTTGGGGGACGGAATGGAAACACCATATATTTT; CDR3 protein: CSVGGRNGNTIYF
D gene: TRBD2; clone size: .; V gene: TRBV5-1; CDR3 length: 19; J gene: TRBJ2-7; CDR3 DNA: TGCGCCAGCAGCTTAGGAGCGGGGACTGCTTGGACTAGCTCCTACGAGCAGTACTTC; CDR3 protein: CASSLGAGTAWTSSYEQYF
D gene: .; clone size: .; V gene: TRBV29-1; CDR3 length: 18; J gene: TRBJ2-6; CDR3 DNA: TGCAGCGTTGCGGAGGTGGGCAGGGGAGTCTCTGGGGCCAACGTCCTGACTTTC; CDR3 protein: CSVAEVGRGVSGANVLTF
D gene: .; clone size: few; V gene: TRBV24-1; CDR3 length: 16; J gene: TRBJ2-2; CDR3 DNA: TGTGCCACCAGTGATGCCGGGACACATAACACCGGGGAGCTGTTTTTT; CDR3 protein: CATSDAGTHNTGELFF
D gene: TRBD2; clone size: .; V gene: TRBV9; CDR3 length: 20; J gene: TRBJ2-1; CDR3 DNA: TGTGCCAGCAGCGTAGTATTGACTAGCGGGAGAGGCCAGGGGGTCAATGAGCAGTTCTTC; CDR3 protein: CASSVVLTSGRGQGVNEQFF
D gene: .; clone size: many; V gene: TRBV12-3/TRBV12-4; CDR3 length: 14; J gene: TRBJ1-6; CDR3 DNA: TGTGCCAGCAGTTTCACCACGGCTAATTCACCCCTCCACTTT; CDR3 protein: CASSFTTANSPLHF
D gene: .; clone size: .; V gene: TRBV11-3; CDR3 length: 13; J gene: TRBJ2-1; CDR3 DNA: TGTGCCAGCAGCTTAGGCCGTGGTTTTGAGCAGTTCTTC; CDR3 protein: CASSLGRGFEQFF
D gene: .; clone size: many; V gene: TRBV11-2; CDR3 length: 15; J gene: TRBJ2-5; CDR3 DNA: TGTGCCAGCAGACGTTTCGGGAGTCTCCAAGAGACCCAGTACTTC; CDR3 protein: CASRRFGSLQETQYF
D gene: .; clone size: .; V gene: TRBV29-1; CDR3 length: 14; J gene: TRBJ2-2; CDR3 DNA: TGCAGCGTTGAGTTGTTCGGTATTACCGGGGAGCTGTTTTTT; CDR3 protein: CSVELFGITGELFF
D gene: .; clone size: many; V gene: TRBV5-1; CDR3 length: 14; J gene: TRBJ2-3; CDR3 DNA: TGCGCCAGCAGCCCCGGGCCCCTAACAGATACGCAGTATTTT; CDR3 protein: CASSPGPLTDTQYF
D gene: .; clone size: few; V gene: TRBV27; CDR3 length: 15; J gene: TRBJ2-3; CDR3 DNA: TGTGCCAGCAGTTTATCGGGCAGGGACACAGATACGCAGTATTTT; CDR3 protein: CASSLSGRDTDTQYF
D gene: .; clone size: .; V gene: TRBV12-3/TRBV12-4; CDR3 length: 14; J gene: TRBJ1-6; CDR3 DNA: TGTGCTACCCAGCAGTCCGGGACCGGCCGTGCCCTCCACTTT; CDR3 protein: CATQQSGTGRALHF
D gene: .; clone size: .; V gene: TRBV7-8; CDR3 length: 12; J gene: TRBJ1-6; CDR3 DNA: TGTGCCAGCAGCTTAGCAGCCCAGGCCCTCCACTTT; CDR3 protein: CASSLAAQALHF
D gene: TRBD1; clone size: many; V gene: TRBV2; CDR3 length: 14; J gene: TRBJ2-1; CDR3 DNA: TGTGCCAGCAGTGCCGGGACAGATTACAATGAGCAGTTCTTC; CDR3 protein: CASSAGTDYNEQFF
D gene: TRBD2; clone size: .; V gene: TRBV12-3/TRBV12-4; CDR3 length: 14; J gene: TRBJ2-1; CDR3 DNA: TGTGCCAGCAGTTTTAAGTGGGAGGGCAATGAGCAGTTCTTC; CDR3 protein: CASSFKWEGNEQFF
D gene: .; clone size: .; V gene: TRBV9; CDR3 length: 17; J gene: TRBJ2-1; CDR3 DNA: TGTTCCAGCAGCGTAACCGGGAGCCTCAGCTCCTACAATGAGCAGTTCTTC; CDR3 protein: CSSSVTGSLSSYNEQFF